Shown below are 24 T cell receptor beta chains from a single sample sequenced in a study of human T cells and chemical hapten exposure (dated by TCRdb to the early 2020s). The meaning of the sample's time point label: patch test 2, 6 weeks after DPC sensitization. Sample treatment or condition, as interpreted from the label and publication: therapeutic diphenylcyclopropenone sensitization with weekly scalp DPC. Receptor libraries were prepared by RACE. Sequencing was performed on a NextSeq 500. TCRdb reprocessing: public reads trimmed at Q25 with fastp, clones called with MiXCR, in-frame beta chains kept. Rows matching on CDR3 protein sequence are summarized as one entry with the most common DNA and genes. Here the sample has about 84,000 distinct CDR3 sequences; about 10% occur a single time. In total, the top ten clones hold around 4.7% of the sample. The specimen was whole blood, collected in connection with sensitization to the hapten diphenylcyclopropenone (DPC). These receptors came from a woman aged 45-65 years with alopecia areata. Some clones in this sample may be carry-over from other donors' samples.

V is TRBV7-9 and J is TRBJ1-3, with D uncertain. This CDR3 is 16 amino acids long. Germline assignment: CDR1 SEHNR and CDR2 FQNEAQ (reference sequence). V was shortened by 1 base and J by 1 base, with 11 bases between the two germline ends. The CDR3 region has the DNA TGTGCCAGCAGCTTAGACGCACCCTGGTCTGGAAACACCATATATTTT. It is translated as CASSLDAPWSGNTIYF.

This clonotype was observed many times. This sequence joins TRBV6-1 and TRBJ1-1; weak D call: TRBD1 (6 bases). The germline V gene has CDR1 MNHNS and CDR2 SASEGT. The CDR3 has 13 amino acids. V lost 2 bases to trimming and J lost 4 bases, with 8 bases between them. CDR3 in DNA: TGTGCCAGCAGTGAAATCAGGGGCACTGAAGCTTTCTTT. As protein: CASSEIRGTEAFF.

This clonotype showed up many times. This CDR3 reads CASSAGTGTNIQYF. The CDR3 region has the DNA TGTGCCAGCAGCGCCGGGACAGGGACGAACATTCAGTACTTC. The chain joins TRBV11-2 to TRBJ2-4; TRBD1 matches 9 bases. Trimming at V came to 5 bases and at J to 7 bases, leaving 6 bases not matched to a gene. The CDR3 length is 14 residues. Germline V gene data show CDR1 as SGHAT and CDR2 as FQNNGV.

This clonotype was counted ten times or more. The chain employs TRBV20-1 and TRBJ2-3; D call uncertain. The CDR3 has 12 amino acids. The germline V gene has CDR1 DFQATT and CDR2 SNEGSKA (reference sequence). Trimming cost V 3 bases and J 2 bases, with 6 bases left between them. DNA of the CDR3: TGCAGTGCTAGGGGAACCACAGATACGCAGTATTTT. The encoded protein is CSARGTTDTQYF.

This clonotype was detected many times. The CDR3 nucleotides read TGTGCCAGCAGCTTAGTGGCAGTATTTATGGGCTATGGCTACACCTTC. Residues: CASSLVAVFMGYGYTF. The V call is TRBV7-8, the J call TRBJ1-2; D gene ambiguous. Trimming took off 1 base at V and 4 bases at J, with 16 bases between the two ends. Germline-derived CDR1 and CDR2 are SGHVS and FQNEAQ. This CDR3 contains 16 residues. The whole variable domain, filled in from reference TRBV7-8 and TRBJ1-2, reads GAGVSQSPRYKVAKRGQDVALRCDPISGHVSLFWYQQALGQGPEFLTYFQNEAQLDKSGLPSDRFFAERPEGSVSTLKIQRTQQEDSAVYLCASSLVAVFMGYGYTFGSGTRLTVV.

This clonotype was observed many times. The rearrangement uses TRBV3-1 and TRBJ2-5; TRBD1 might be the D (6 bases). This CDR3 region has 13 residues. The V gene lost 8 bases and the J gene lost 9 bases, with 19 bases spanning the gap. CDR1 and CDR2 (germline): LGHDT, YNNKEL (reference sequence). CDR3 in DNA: TGTGCCAGCTCCCGAAGTGGGGGCGCGGCCCAGTACTTC. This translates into CASSRSGGAAQYF.

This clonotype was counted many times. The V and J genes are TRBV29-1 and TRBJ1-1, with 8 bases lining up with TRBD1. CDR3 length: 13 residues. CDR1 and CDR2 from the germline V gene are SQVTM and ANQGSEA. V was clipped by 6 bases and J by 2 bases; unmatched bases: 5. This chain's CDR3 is CSVATGGNTEAFF. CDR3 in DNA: TGCAGCGTCGCTACAGGGGGTAACACTGAAGCTTTCTTT.

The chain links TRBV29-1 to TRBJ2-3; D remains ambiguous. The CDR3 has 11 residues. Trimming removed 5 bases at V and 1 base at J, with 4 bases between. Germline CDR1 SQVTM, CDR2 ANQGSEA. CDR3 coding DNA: TGCAGCGTTTTAGGCACAGATACGCAGTATTTT. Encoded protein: CSVLGTDTQYF.

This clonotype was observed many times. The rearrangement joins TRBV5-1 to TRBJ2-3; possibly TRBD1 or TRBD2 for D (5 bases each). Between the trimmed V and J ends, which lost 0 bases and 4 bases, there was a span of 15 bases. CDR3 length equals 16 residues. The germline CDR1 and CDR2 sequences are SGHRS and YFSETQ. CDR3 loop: CASSLAGRGGPDTQYF. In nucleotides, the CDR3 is TGCGCCAGCAGCTTGGCAGGGAGAGGTGGGCCAGATACGCAGTATTTT.

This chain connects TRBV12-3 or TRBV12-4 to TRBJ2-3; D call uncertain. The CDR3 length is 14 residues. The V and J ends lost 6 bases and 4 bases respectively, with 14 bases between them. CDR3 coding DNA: TGTGCCAGCAGCTCCCCACAGAAGGCAGATACGCAGTATTTT. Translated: CASSSPQKADTQYF.

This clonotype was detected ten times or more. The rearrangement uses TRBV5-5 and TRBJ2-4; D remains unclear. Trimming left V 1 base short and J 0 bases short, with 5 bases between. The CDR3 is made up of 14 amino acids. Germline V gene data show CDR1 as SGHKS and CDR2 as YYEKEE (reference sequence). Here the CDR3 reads CASSLILAKNIQYF. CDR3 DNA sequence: TGTGCCAGCAGCTTGATTTTAGCCAAAAACATTCAGTACTTC.

The CDR3 loop is CASSPDTHRFGYEQYF. CDR3 DNA sequence: TGTGCCAGCAGTCCTGACACACATCGGTTCGGCTACGAGCAGTACTTC. The V gene is TRBV3-1, the J gene TRBJ2-7, with D hard to call. CDR3 length: 16 residues. V gave up 6 bases and J gave up 3 bases, with 21 bases separating them. Germline CDR1 LGHDT, CDR2 YNNKEL (reference sequence).

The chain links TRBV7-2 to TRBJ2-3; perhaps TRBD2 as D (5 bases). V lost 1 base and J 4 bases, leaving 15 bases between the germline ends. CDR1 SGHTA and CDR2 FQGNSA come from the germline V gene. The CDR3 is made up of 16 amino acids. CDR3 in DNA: TGTGCCAGCAGCTTAGATAGCGAGAGACTTTCAGATACGCAGTATTTT. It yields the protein CASSLDSERLSDTQYF.

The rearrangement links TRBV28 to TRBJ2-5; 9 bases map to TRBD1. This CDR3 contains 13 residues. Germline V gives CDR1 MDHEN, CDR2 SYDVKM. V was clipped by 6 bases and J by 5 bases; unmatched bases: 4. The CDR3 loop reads CASRGTGLETQYF. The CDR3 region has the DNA TGTGCCAGCAGGGGGACAGGGCTGGAGACCCAGTACTTC.

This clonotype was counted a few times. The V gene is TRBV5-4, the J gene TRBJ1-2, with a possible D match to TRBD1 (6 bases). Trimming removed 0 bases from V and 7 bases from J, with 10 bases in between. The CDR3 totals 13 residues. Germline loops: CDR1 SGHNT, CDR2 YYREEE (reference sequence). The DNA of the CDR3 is TGTGCCAGCAGCTTGGATCCAGGGGTTGGCTACACCTTC. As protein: CASSLDPGVGYTF.

The CDR3 sequence is CASSRSAQSSYNEQFF. Written as DNA, the CDR3 is TGTGCCAGCAGCCGATCAGCGCAAAGCTCCTACAATGAGCAGTTCTTC. V gene TRBV3-1 combines with J gene TRBJ2-1; no firm D call. The germline V gene encodes CDR1 LGHDT and CDR2 YNNKEL (reference sequence). This CDR3 is 16 amino acids long. Trimming pared 4 bases from V and 0 bases from J, leaving 13 bases between.

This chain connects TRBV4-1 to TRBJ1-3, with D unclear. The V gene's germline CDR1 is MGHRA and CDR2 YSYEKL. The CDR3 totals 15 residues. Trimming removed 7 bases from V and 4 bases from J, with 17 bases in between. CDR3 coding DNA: TGCGCCAGCACCCGGACCTTTCTTGAGGGAAACACCATATATTTT. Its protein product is CASTRTFLEGNTIYF.

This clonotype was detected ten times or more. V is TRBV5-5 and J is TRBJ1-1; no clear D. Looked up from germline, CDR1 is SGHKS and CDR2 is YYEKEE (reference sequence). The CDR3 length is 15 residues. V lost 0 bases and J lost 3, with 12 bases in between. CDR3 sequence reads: CASSLAFNEYTEAFF. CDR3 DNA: TGTGCCAGCAGCTTGGCCTTCAACGAATACACTGAAGCTTTCTTT.

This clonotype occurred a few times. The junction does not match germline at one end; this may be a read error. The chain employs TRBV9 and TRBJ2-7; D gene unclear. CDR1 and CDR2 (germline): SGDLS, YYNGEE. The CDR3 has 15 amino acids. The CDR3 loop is CANSQSMAPDHEQYF. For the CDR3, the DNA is TGTGCCAACAGCCAAAGCATGGCCCCCGACCACGAGCAGTACTTC.

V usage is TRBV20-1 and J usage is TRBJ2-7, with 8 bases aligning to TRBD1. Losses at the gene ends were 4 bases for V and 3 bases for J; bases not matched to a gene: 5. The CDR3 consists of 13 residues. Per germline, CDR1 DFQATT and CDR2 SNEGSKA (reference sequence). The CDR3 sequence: CSATGQGVYEQYF. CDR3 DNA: TGCAGTGCTACCGGACAGGGAGTCTACGAGCAGTACTTC.

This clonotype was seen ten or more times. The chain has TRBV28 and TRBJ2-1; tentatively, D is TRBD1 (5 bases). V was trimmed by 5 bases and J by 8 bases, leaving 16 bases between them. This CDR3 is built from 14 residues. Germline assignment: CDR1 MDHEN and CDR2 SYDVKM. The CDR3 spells CASSRRALGDEQFF. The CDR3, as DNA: TGTGCCAGCAGTCGCCGGGCTTTAGGGGATGAGCAGTTCTTC. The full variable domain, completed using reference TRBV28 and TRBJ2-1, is DVKVTQSSRYLVKRTGEKVFLECVQDMDHENMFWYRQDPGLGLRLIYFSYDVKMKEKGDIPEGYSVSREKKERFSLILESASTNQTSMYLCASSRRALGDEQFFGPGTRLTVL.

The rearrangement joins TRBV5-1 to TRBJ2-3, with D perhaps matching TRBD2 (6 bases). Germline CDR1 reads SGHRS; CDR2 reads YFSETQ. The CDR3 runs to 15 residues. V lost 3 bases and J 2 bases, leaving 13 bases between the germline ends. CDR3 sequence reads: CASSSLGGFTDTQYF. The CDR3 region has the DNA TGCGCCAGCAGCTCCCTGGGGGGATTCACAGATACGCAGTATTTT. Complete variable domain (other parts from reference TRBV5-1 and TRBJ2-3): KAGVTQTPRYLIKTRGQQVTLSCSPISGHRSVSWYQQTPGQGLQFLFEYFSETQRNKGNFPGRFSGRQFSNSRSEMNVSTLELGDSALYLCASSSLGGFTDTQYFGPGTRLTVL.

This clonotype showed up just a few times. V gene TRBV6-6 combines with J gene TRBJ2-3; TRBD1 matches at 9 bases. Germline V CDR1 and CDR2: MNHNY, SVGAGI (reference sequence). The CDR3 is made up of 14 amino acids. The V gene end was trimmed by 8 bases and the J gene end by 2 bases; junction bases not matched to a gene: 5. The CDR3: CASRLQGATDTQYF. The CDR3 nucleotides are TGTGCCAGCCGCCTACAGGGGGCCACAGATACGCAGTATTTT.

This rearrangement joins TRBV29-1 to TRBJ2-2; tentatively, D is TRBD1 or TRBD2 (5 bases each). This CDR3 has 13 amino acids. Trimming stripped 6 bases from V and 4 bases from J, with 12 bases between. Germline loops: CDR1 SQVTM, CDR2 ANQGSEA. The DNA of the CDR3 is TGCAGCGTGAGCAGGGAGTCCACCGGGGAGCTGTTTTTT. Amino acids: CSVSRESTGELFF.